These 28 T cell receptor beta chains were sequenced from one sample in a study of technical replicates of blood from a few donors. Only in-frame clones appear in the TCRdb table, and some are missing; sequencing was by immunoSEQ multiplex PCR. Here the sample spans 84,000 or so clones, roughly 94% being singletons. What was sequenced was T cells isolated from PBMCs. Every receptor here comes from a human donor in good health.

V usage is TRBV29-1 and J usage is TRBJ1-1; 8 bases map to TRBD1. The CDR3 consists of 12 residues. The germline V gene encodes CDR1 SQVTM and CDR2 ANQGSEA. V dropped 6 bases and J dropped 3; count of bases not matched to a gene: 3. In nucleotides, the CDR3 is TGCAGCGTAGGACAGGGCGACACTGAAGCTTTCTTT. This codes for CSVGQGDTEAFF.

The chain links TRBV5-4 to TRBJ2-7, with 8 nucleotides matching TRBD2. The V segment lost 2 bases and the J segment 5 bases; nucleotides outside the gene matches: 6. Germline CDR1 and CDR2: SGHNT and YYREEE (reference sequence). The CDR3 totals 14 residues. CDR3 in DNA: TGTGCCAGCAGCTTACTAAGCGGGAGCCACGAGCAGTACTTC. This codes for CASSLLSGSHEQYF.

J is TRBJ2-7 and V is TRBV27; 8 nucleotides align to TRBD2. The CDR3 is 14 amino acids. Germline assignment: CDR1 MNHEY and CDR2 SMNVEV (reference sequence). V lost 2 bases and J lost 0; bases outside the gene matches: 0. CDR3 amino acids: CASSLGTSSYEQYF. CDR3 coding DNA: TGTGCCAGCAGTTTAGGGACTAGCTCCTACGAGCAGTACTTC.

Only one count was recorded for this clone. This sequence joins TRBV18 and TRBJ2-1; 12 bases are a match to TRBD2. This CDR3 region has 18 residues. After removal of 3 bases from V and 2 bases from J, the junction contained 8 bases not matched to a gene. Looked up from germline, CDR1 is KGHSH and CDR2 is LQKENI. This chain's CDR3 is CASSPPGLAGGTYNEQFF. CDR3 DNA: TGTGCCAGCTCACCTCCCGGGCTAGCGGGGGGGACCTACAATGAGCAGTTCTTC.

CDR3 in amino acids: CASSSSGESTDTQYF. CDR3 nucleotide sequence: TGTGCCAGCAGCTCGAGCGGGGAAAGCACAGATACGCAGTATTTT. This rearrangement joins TRBV11-2 to TRBJ2-3, with 7 bases that match TRBD2. The V segment lost 4 bases and the J segment 0 bases; nucleotides outside the gene matches: 4. Germline-derived CDR1 and CDR2 are SGHAT and FQNNGV. The CDR3 is 15 residues long. Full variable domain (missing parts from reference TRBV11-2 and TRBJ2-3): EAGVAQSPRYKIIEKRQSVAFWCNPISGHATLYWYQQILGQGPKLLIQFQNNGVVDDSQLPKDRFSAERLKGVDSTLKIQPAKLEDSAVYLCASSSSGESTDTQYFGPGTRLTVL.

The rearrangement links TRBV2 to TRBJ2-4; D is perhaps TRBD2 (6 bases). V was cut by 5 bases and J by 6 bases, with 11 bases left in between. In germline, CDR1 is SNHLY, CDR2 FYNNEI. The length of the CDR3 is 13 residues. The CDR3 loop is CASSIDSGNIQYF. Here the CDR3 DNA reads TGTGCCAGCAGTATAGATAGCGGAAACATTCAGTACTTC.

V usage is TRBV7-2 and J usage is TRBJ2-7; D not certain. Germline-derived CDR1 and CDR2 are SGHTA and FQGNSA. The CDR3 spans 13 residues. The V gene lost 3 bases and the J gene lost 3 bases, with 9 bases spanning the gap. The CDR3 sequence is CASSFGSGYEQYF. The CDR3 DNA is TGTGCCAGCAGCTTCGGTTCCGGCTACGAGCAGTACTTC. The full variable domain, in which reference TRBV7-2 and TRBJ2-7 provide the parts outside the CDR3, is GAGVSQSPSNKVTEKGKDVELRCDPISGHTALYWYRQSLGQGLEFLIYFQGNSAPDKSGLPSDRFSAERTGGSVSTLTIQRTQQEDSAVYLCASSFGSGYEQYFGPGTRLTVT.

The rearrangement uses TRBV10-2 and TRBJ2-7; unclear D gene. Germline V gene lookup returns CDR1 WSHSY and CDR2 SAAADI. Trimming took off 4 bases at V and 0 bases at J, with 10 bases between the two ends. The CDR3 totals 14 residues. CDR3 in DNA: TGCGCCAGCAGTGTAAGCTCAATCTCCTACGAGCAGTACTTC. It translates to CASSVSSISYEQYF.

J is TRBJ2-2 and V is TRBV27; tentatively, D is TRBD1 (7 bases). This CDR3 region has 15 residues. Germline V CDR1 and CDR2: MNHEY, SMNVEV (reference sequence). With 5 bases removed from V and 0 bases from J, the gap between germline ends came to 10 bases. The CDR3 sequence is CASSAGQTNTGELFF. As DNA, the CDR3 is TGTGCCAGCAGTGCGGGACAGACGAACACCGGGGAGCTGTTTTTT.

Notes on this clone: At one end, the junction sequence differs from germline, possibly due to a read error. This sequence joins TRBV19 and TRBJ2-1; a possible D gene is TRBD2 (6 bases). Germline V gene data show CDR1 as LNHDA and CDR2 as SQIVND (reference sequence). The CDR3 has 15 residues. CDR3 protein: CASTPLASSSNEQFF. The CDR3 bases are TGTGCCAGTACCCCCCTAGCGAGCTCCTCCAATGAGCAGTTCTTC.

The rearrangement uses TRBV7-3 and TRBJ2-3; 9 nucleotides line up with TRBD2. The germline V gene has CDR1 SGHTA and CDR2 FQGTGA. V lost 4 bases to trimming and J lost 0 bases; unmatched junction nucleotides: 5. The CDR3 extends over 16 amino acids. The CDR3 region is CASSSSGGSSTDTQYF. DNA for the CDR3: TGTGCCAGCAGCTCAAGCGGGGGGTCTAGCACAGATACGCAGTATTTT.

This clone was recorded once. The rearrangement joins TRBV2 to TRBJ2-5, with TRBD2 as a possible D gene (7 bases). This CDR3 is 13 amino acids long. Trimming took off 4 bases at V and 5 bases at J, with 11 bases between the two ends. Germline CDR1 SNHLY, CDR2 FYNNEI. In DNA, the CDR3 is TGTGCCAGCAGTGTGCGGGGGCGGGAGACCCAGTACTTC. Translation: CASSVRGRETQYF. Filled out from reference TRBV2 and TRBJ2-5, the complete variable domain reads EPEVTQTPSHQVTQMGQEVILRCVPISNHLYFYWYRQILGQKVEFLVSFYNNEISEKSEIFDDQFSVERPDGSNFTLKIRSTKLEDSAMYFCASSVRGRETQYFGPGTRLLVL.

The rearrangement joins TRBV27 to TRBJ2-7, with unresolved D. This CDR3 has 16 amino acids. Germline V CDR1 and CDR2: MNHEY, SMNVEV (reference sequence). Trimming removed 1 base at V and 4 bases at J, with 17 bases between. CDR3 nucleotides: TGTGCCAGCAGTTTATATACCGGAGAACCGATTTACGAGCAGTACTTC. Translating gives CASSLYTGEPIYEQYF.

The CDR3 DNA follows: TGTGCCAGTAGCGTGTTAGGGGGAGGGCCAACAGATACGCAGTATTTT. It yields the protein CASSVLGGGPTDTQYF. The rearrangement uses TRBV19 and TRBJ2-3; weak D call: TRBD2 (7 bases). The CDR3 has 16 residues. CDR1 is LNHDA and CDR2 is SQIVND in the germline V gene (reference sequence). The V end lost 6 bases, the J end lost 3 bases, and 19 bases lay between the germline ends.

The chain carries TRBV27 and TRBJ2-1; TRBD2 agrees at 9 bases. Trimming took 5 bases from V and 3 from J; bases not matched to a gene: 2. Looked up from germline, CDR1 is MNHEY and CDR2 is SMNVEV (reference sequence). The CDR3 has 14 amino acids. In nucleotides, the CDR3 is TGTGCCAGCAGTCCTAGCGGGGACTACAATGAGCAGTTCTTC. It translates to CASSPSGDYNEQFF.

The CDR3 sequence: CASSSDWAGVIYPEQYF. In DNA form, the CDR3 reads TGCGCCAGCAGCTCGGATTGGGCGGGAGTCATCTACCCCGAGCAGTACTTC. The chain links TRBV5-1 to TRBJ2-7, with 7 bases matching TRBD2. The germline V gene encodes CDR1 SGHRS and CDR2 YFSETQ. This CDR3 contains 17 residues. V dropped 3 bases and J dropped 6; count of bases not matched to a gene: 18. Supplemented by reference TRBV5-1 and TRBJ2-7, the full variable domain reads KAGVTQTPRYLIKTRGQQVTLSCSPISGHRSVSWYQQTPGQGLQFLFEYFSETQRNKGNFPGRFSGRQFSNSRSEMNVSTLELGDSALYLCASSSDWAGVIYPEQYFGPGTRLTVT.

This clone has only one observation. The chain is built from TRBV5-1 and TRBJ2-7; D may be TRBD1 (6 bases). CDR3 length: 13 residues. V shed 4 bases and J shed 4 bases, with 12 bases lying between them. Per the germline V gene, CDR1 is SGHRS and CDR2 is YFSETQ. CDR3 in amino acids: CASSPDRRYEQYF. CDR3 DNA: TGCGCCAGCAGCCCGGACAGACGATACGAGCAGTACTTC.

This chain links TRBV5-6 with TRBJ2-1; 9 positions agree with TRBD2. Germline lookup yields CDR1 SGHDT and CDR2 YYEEEE. This CDR3 contains 18 residues. V lost 2 bases to trimming and J lost 8 bases; unmatched junction nucleotides: 17. The CDR3 sequence: CASSFYGTSRRGSDEQFF. CDR3 bases: TGTGCCAGCAGCTTCTATGGGACTAGCCGGAGGGGGTCCGATGAGCAGTTCTTC.

The gene calls are TRBV29-1 and TRBJ1-1; D is unresolved. V was clipped by 6 bases and J by 5 bases, with 16 bases between them. The CDR3 spans 13 residues. Germline V CDR1 and CDR2: SQVTM, ANQGSEA. The DNA for the CDR3 is TGCAGCGTACCAAGCAACCCGAATACTGAAGCTTTCTTT. Translated, it gives CSVPSNPNTEAFF.

The rearrangement joins TRBV4-1 to TRBJ2-7, with 7 bases lining up with TRBD1. Trimming removed 0 bases from V and 3 bases from J; junction bases left unmatched: 11. Germline V gene lookup returns CDR1 MGHRA and CDR2 YSYEKL. CDR3 size: 17 residues. The CDR3 DNA follows: TGCGCCAGCAGCCAAGATGGTTCCGGGACAGAGGTCTACGAGCAGTACTTC. It encodes CASSQDGSGTEVYEQYF.

V usage is TRBV18 and J usage is TRBJ1-3; D call uncertain. The V gene's germline CDR1 is KGHSH and CDR2 LQKENI. V was cut by 6 bases and J by 0 bases, with 15 bases left in between. The CDR3 is 16 residues long. This chain's CDR3 is CASSENRGPSGNTIYF. The CDR3 DNA reads as TGTGCCAGCTCCGAAAACCGAGGTCCCTCTGGAAACACCATATATTTT.

This clone was counted only a few times. The V gene is TRBV2, the J gene TRBJ1-5; D is perhaps TRBD1 (5 bases). Germline assignment: CDR1 SNHLY and CDR2 FYNNEI. Trimming left V 5 bases short and J 4 bases short, with 15 bases between. The length of the CDR3 is 15 residues. The CDR3 here is CASSMRQLRNQPQHF. The CDR3 DNA reads TGTGCCAGCAGTATGAGACAGCTCCGGAATCAGCCCCAGCATTTT.

The chain couples TRBV10-2 to TRBJ2-2; D possibly corresponds to TRBD2 (6 bases). CDR3 size: 15 residues. Germline-derived CDR1 and CDR2 are WSHSY and SAAADI. The ends were cut back, 6 bases at V and 4 bases at J, with 15 bases in the middle. CDR3 residues: CASRGMAGLTGELFF. The CDR3 nucleotides read TGCGCCAGCAGAGGGATGGCGGGACTCACCGGGGAGCTGTTTTTT.

This clone was seen once. The chain joins TRBV27 to TRBJ1-1, with a weak D call TRBD1 (5 bases). Trimming took 5 bases from V and 11 from J, leaving 15 bases between them. The length of the CDR3 is 12 residues. Germline values: CDR1 MNHEY, CDR2 SMNVEV (reference sequence). In nucleotides, the CDR3 is TGTGCCAGCAGTCCCCATCAGGGTAGGGCTTTCTTT. Translated, it gives CASSPHQGRAFF.

This chain links TRBV7-6 with TRBJ2-2, with D unclear. CDR3 length equals 14 residues. CDR1 and CDR2 (germline): SGHVS, FNYEAQ. Between the trimmed V and J ends, which lost 0 bases and 4 bases, there was a span of 6 bases. CDR3 loop: CASSLAPSTGELFF. CDR3 sequence (DNA): TGTGCCAGCAGCTTAGCGCCCAGCACCGGGGAGCTGTTTTTT.

The chain couples TRBV7-2 to TRBJ2-7; maybe TRBD2 (5 bases). The length of the CDR3 is 13 residues. In germline, CDR1 is SGHTA, CDR2 FQGNSA. Trimming removed 3 bases from V and 6 bases from J, with 12 bases in between. The CDR3 DNA is TGTGCCAGCAGCTTTGTAGCGAATGGCGAGCAGTACTTC. Its translation is CASSFVANGEQYF.

This rearrangement joins TRBV15 to TRBJ2-1; 14 bases line up with TRBD2. Germline CDR1 LNHNV, CDR2 YYDKDF (reference sequence). This CDR3 comprises 20 residues. V trimming: 0 bases; J trimming: 2 bases; junction bases outside the gene matches: 9. As DNA, the CDR3 is TGTGCCACCAGCAGAGATCGGGGGACTAGCGGGAGCAGGACCTACAATGAGCAGTTCTTC. Translation gives CATSRDRGTSGSRTYNEQFF.

The chain joins TRBV5-8 to TRBJ2-3; TRBD2 agrees at 7 bases. The V and J ends lost 0 bases and 2 bases, in that order; junction bases with no gene match: 3. The CDR3 totals 15 residues. Germline V CDR1 and CDR2: SGHTS, YDEGEE. CDR3: CASSLGSGITDTQYF. In DNA form, the CDR3 reads TGTGCCAGCAGCTTGGGGAGCGGGATCACAGATACGCAGTATTTT.